This T cell receptor beta chain originates from a study of blood T cell repertoires in COVID-19. Study as a whole: Material from acute and convalescent COVID-19 was sourced from the United States, Italy and Spain. PBMCs, B-cell-depleted T cells, or T cells were the source of the cDNA or gDNA that made up the material.

From germline, CDR1 is SGHRS and CDR2 YFSETQ. V lost 2 bases and J lost 6, with 20 bases in between. The CDR3 runs 17 residues. The method was immunoSEQ multiplex PCR; TCRdb's version includes in-frame clones alone and lacks a portion of them. The sample lists about 350,000 clones, less than 90% occurring once. The gene calls are TRBV5-1 and TRBJ1-4; a possible D gene is TRBD1 (6 bases). The TCR sequence derives from a woman in her sixties or seventies with COVID-19, enrolled during active disease. Sequencing used peripheral blood. This CDR3 is CASSFLPGHLGDEKLFF. The CDR3 coding sequence is TGCGCCAGCAGCTTTCTACCGGGACACTTGGGGGATGAAAAACTGTTTTTT. The whole variable domain, filled in from reference TRBV5-1 and TRBJ1-4, reads KAGVTQTPRYLIKTRGQQVTLSCSPISGHRSVSWYQQTPGQGLQFLFEYFSETQRNKGNFPGRFSGRQFSNSRSEMNVSTLELGDSALYLCASSFLPGHLGDEKLFFGSGTQLSVL.